Shown below are 19 T cell receptor beta chains from a single sample sequenced in a study of OX40 agonist ivuxolimab in advanced cancers. Sequencing was performed with immunoSEQ multiplex PCR; in TCRdb, only in-frame clones are kept and a portion is missing. The data contain 55,000 to 65,000 clones, approximately 90% of them singletons. The material sequenced was CD4+ or CD8+ T cells sorted from blood, taken in a trial of the OX40 agonist ivuxolimab. All receptors come from an adult with an advanced solid tumor such as melanoma, head and neck, liver or kidney cancer.

The V call is TRBV6-6, the J call TRBJ1-2, with a possible D match to TRBD1 (6 bases). This CDR3 has 15 amino acids. CDR1 MNHNY and CDR2 SVGAGI come from the germline V gene (reference sequence). Trimming pared 0 bases from V and 5 bases from J, leaving 13 bases between. CDR3 region: CASSYSGGLGYGYTF. The CDR3 DNA reads TGTGCCAGCAGTTACTCTGGGGGGCTCGGGTATGGCTACACCTTC.

The V gene is TRBV5-1, the J gene TRBJ1-1; possible D gene TRBD1, 5 bases. The germline gives CDR1 SGHRS, CDR2 YFSETQ. The CDR3 spans 17 residues. V was clipped by 5 bases and J by 3 bases, with 23 bases between them. The CDR3 sequence is CASRTSRPGRDDTEAFF. Written as DNA, the CDR3 is TGCGCCAGCAGGACCAGTAGGCCGGGGCGCGATGACACTGAAGCTTTCTTT.

This chain connects TRBV28 to TRBJ1-1; TRBD1 might be the D (6 bases). The CDR3 totals 14 residues. V was clipped by 5 bases and J by 4 bases, with 14 bases between them. Germline assignment: CDR1 MDHEN and CDR2 SYDVKM. In DNA, the CDR3 is TGTGCCAGCAGTCTCAGGGGCCTAAGCACTGAAGCTTTCTTT. Translating it yields CASSLRGLSTEAFF.

The chain combines TRBV4-1 with TRBJ2-3; a weak D match, TRBD1 (6 bases). CDR1 and CDR2 from the germline V gene are MGHRA and YSYEKL. The V and J ends lost 0 bases and 0 bases respectively, with 10 bases between them. This CDR3 region has 16 residues. The CDR3 coding sequence is TGCGCCAGCAGCCAAGATTACAGGGCAAGCACAGATACGCAGTATTTT. This codes for CASSQDYRASTDTQYF.

V usage is TRBV14 and J usage is TRBJ2-3; tentatively, D is TRBD1 (5 bases). There are 16 residues in the CDR3. Germline lookup yields CDR1 SGHDN and CDR2 FVKESK. The V end was cut by 4 bases, the J end by 5 bases, with 19 bases between. The CDR3 nucleotides are TGTGCCAGCAGCCGGGGCTCTGTCAGGGTGAGAGATACGCAGTATTTT. Translating it yields CASSRGSVRVRDTQYF.

The chain recombines TRBV6-1 with TRBJ1-1; D remains unclear. The germline V gene has CDR1 MNHNS and CDR2 SASEGT. V shed 6 bases and J shed 11 bases, with 13 bases lying between them. This CDR3 region has 11 residues. The CDR3 reads CASRSEEVAFF. The CDR3 nucleotides are TGTGCCAGCAGAAGTGAAGAGGTCGCTTTCTTT.

Here the CDR3 reads CASSLQQGIGADTQYF. CDR3 DNA sequence: TGTGCCAGCAGCTTGCAACAGGGGATTGGGGCAGATACGCAGTATTTT. The genes are TRBV7-9 and TRBJ2-3, with 7 positions matching TRBD1. Per germline, CDR1 SEHNR and CDR2 FQNEAQ (reference sequence). V trimming: 3 bases; J trimming: 4 bases; junction bases outside the gene matches: 10. The CDR3 is 16 residues long.

The chain has TRBV5-1 and TRBJ2-5; TRBD1 might be the D (5 bases). The CDR3 is 16 residues long. Trimming shortened V by 0 bases and J by 4 bases, and 16 bases separated the two germline ends. CDR1 is SGHRS and CDR2 is YFSETQ in the germline V gene. Here the CDR3 DNA reads TGCGCCAGCAGCTTGGCAACGTTGGCAGGGATAGAGACCCAGTACTTC. It encodes CASSLATLAGIETQYF.

The rearrangement uses TRBV18 and TRBJ1-4; 8 bases line up with TRBD1. The CDR3 consists of 15 residues. Germline CDR1 is KGHSH and CDR2 is LQKENI. The junction had 6 bases not matched to a gene; V was cut back by 1 base and J by 8 bases. CDR3 sequence: CASSPRQGREEKLFF. DNA of the CDR3: TGTGCCAGCTCACCACGACAGGGGAGAGAAGAAAAACTGTTTTTT.

The chain links TRBV19 to TRBJ2-2; possible D gene TRBD2, 6 bases. Trimming took 3 bases from V and 2 from J, leaving 13 bases between them. This CDR3 is 16 amino acids long. Germline V gives CDR1 LNHDA, CDR2 SQIVND (reference sequence). The CDR3 nucleotides are TGTGCCAGTAGTATCTCGGGGGTACTAAACACCGGGGAGCTGTTTTTT. Translating gives CASSISGVLNTGELFF.

The J gene is TRBJ2-1, the V gene TRBV14; no clear D gene. The CDR3 covers 14 residues. Germline V gene data show CDR1 as SGHDN and CDR2 as FVKESK. The V gene lost 0 bases and the J gene lost 4 bases, with 7 bases spanning the gap. The CDR3 loop is CASSQDAGYNEQFF. The CDR3 DNA reads TGTGCCAGCAGCCAAGACGCAGGATACAATGAGCAGTTCTTC.

The V call is TRBV5-1, the J call TRBJ1-2; D might be TRBD1 (5 bases). Germline V gene data show CDR1 as SGHRS and CDR2 as YFSETQ. There are 13 residues in the CDR3. Trimming cost V 5 bases and J 2 bases, with 10 bases left between them. CDR3 amino acids: CASRGRANYGYTF. The CDR3 region has the DNA TGCGCCAGCAGGGGCAGGGCAAACTATGGCTACACCTTC.

This sequence joins TRBV7-9 and TRBJ2-1, with a tentative D call TRBD2 (6 bases). This CDR3 region has 17 residues. Germline values: CDR1 SEHNR, CDR2 FQNEAQ (reference sequence). CDR3 DNA sequence: TGTGTCGTATTCCCCCAAGCCCGGGAGAGGGCCTACAATGAGCAGTTCTTC. Translated, it gives CVVFPQARERAYNEQFF.

This chain connects TRBV19 to TRBJ1-2, with TRBD1 as a possible D gene (6 bases). Germline-derived CDR1 and CDR2 are LNHDA and SQIVND (reference sequence). The CDR3 sequence is 15 residues long. V was pared by 3 bases and J by 4 bases, with 15 bases between. The CDR3 here is CASSIRDTKVYGYTF. DNA of the CDR3: TGTGCCAGTAGTATCCGGGACACCAAGGTCTATGGCTACACCTTC.

The chain combines TRBV12-1 with TRBJ1-4; the DNA was not compared with TRBD1, the D call given in the table. TRBV12-1 is noted as a pseudogene. The CDR3 totals 16 residues. In DNA, the CDR3 is TGTGCCAGCAGCTTTGGCCTCAGGGCAACTAATGAAAAACTGTTTTTT. It translates to CASSFGLRATNEKLFF.

The J gene is TRBJ2-1, the V gene TRBV18, with D perhaps TRBD2 (5 bases). This CDR3 is 14 amino acids long. V was clipped by 3 bases and J by 2 bases, with 8 bases between them. Germline lookup yields CDR1 KGHSH and CDR2 LQKENI. The CDR3 DNA reads as TGTGCCAGCTCACCGGGAGCAACCTACAATGAGCAGTTCTTC. It specifies CASSPGATYNEQFF. The whole variable domain, filled in from reference TRBV18 and TRBJ2-1, reads NAGVMQNPRHLVRRRGQEARLRCSPMKGHSHVYWYRQLPEEGLKFMVYLQKENIIDESGMPKERFSAEFPKEGPSILRIQQVVRGDSAAYFCASSPGATYNEQFFGPGTRLTVL.

This clone was seen a single time. The chain links TRBV7-9 to TRBJ1-2; no firm D call. Trimming shortened V by 5 bases and J by 8 bases, and 12 bases separated the two germline ends. The germline V gene encodes CDR1 SEHNR and CDR2 FQNEAQ (reference sequence). The CDR3 loop spans 12 amino acids. The CDR3 DNA follows: TGTGCCAGCAGCCCGGGCGCGGAGGGCTACACCTTC. Protein product: CASSPGAEGYTF.

The J gene is TRBJ2-2, the V gene TRBV19; possible D gene TRBD1, 6 bases. V was clipped by 3 bases and J by 5 bases, with 19 bases between them. The CDR3 sequence is 17 residues long. Germline V gene lookup returns CDR1 LNHDA and CDR2 SQIVND (reference sequence). The CDR3 bases are TGTGCCAGTAGTATCGTCGTTCCTCACAGGGTAACCGGGGAGCTGTTTTTT. This encodes CASSIVVPHRVTGELFF.

The CDR3 region is CASSPRTVTEAFF. DNA of the CDR3: TGTGCCAGCTCACCCCGGACAGTGACTGAAGCTTTCTTT. The genes are TRBV18 and TRBJ1-1; a weak D match, TRBD1 (6 bases). V dropped 3 bases and J dropped 5 bases, with 10 bases sitting between them. Germline-derived CDR1 and CDR2 are KGHSH and LQKENI. CDR3 length: 13 residues.